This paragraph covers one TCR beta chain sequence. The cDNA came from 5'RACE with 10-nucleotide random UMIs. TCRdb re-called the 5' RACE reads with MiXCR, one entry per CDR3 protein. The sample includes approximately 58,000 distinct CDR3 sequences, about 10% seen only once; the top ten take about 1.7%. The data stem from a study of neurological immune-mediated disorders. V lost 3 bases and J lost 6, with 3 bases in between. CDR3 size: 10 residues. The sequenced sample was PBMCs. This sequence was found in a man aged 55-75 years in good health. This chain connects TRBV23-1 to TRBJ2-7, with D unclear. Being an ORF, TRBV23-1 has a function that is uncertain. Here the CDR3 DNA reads TGCGCCAGCAGTCAGGGCGAGCAGTACTTC. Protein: CASSQGEQYF.